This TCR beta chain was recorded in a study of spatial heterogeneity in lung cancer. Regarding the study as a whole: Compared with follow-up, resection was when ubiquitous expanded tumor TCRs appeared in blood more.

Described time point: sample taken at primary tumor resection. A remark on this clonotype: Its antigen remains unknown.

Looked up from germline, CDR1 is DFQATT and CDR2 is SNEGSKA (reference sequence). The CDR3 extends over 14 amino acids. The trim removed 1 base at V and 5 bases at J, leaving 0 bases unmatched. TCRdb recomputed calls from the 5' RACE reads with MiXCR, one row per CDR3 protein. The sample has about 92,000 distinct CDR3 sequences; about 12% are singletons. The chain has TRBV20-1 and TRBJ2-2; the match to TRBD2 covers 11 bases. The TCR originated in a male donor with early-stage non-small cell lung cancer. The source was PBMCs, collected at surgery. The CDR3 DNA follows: TGCAGTGCTAGAGGGACTAGCGGGACCGGGGAGCTGTTTTTT. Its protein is CSARGTSGTGELFF.